This is a list of T cell receptor beta chains from one sample in a study of patients and donors after allogeneic stem cell transplantation. MiXCR, applied by TCRdb to the RT-PCR reads, yields one record per CDR3 protein. The repertoire holds over 400,000 distinct CDR3 sequences, 16% seen once, with 6.5% to 7.5% in the top ten. The sample consisted of blood, either unsorted or a sorted T cell fraction (not recorded which). The receptors originated from a human donor who was either an allogeneic HSCT recipient or a stem cell or donor lymphocyte infusion donor (not recorded which). It is not recorded whose cells these are; they may come from a transplant donor. CDR3s leave out the opening cysteine and the closing phenylalanine or tryptophan. Each record gives: D gene, V gene, J gene, CDR3 protein. A D gene is named only where the DNA matches it firmly.

TRBD1	TRBV3-1	TRBJ1-1	ASSQVSGQGNTEAF
.	TRBV5-1	TRBJ2-3	ATPGNSPDTQY
TRBD2	TRBV20-1	TRBJ2-2	SARGRGVDTGELF
.	TRBV20-1	TRBJ1-5	SATGHPSNQPQH
.	TRBV13	TRBJ2-5	ASSPEGEQYQETQY
.	TRBV5-1	TRBJ2-5	ASSYESGIQETQY
.	TRBV4-3	TRBJ2-7	ASSQDRRDYEQY
.	TRBV5-1	TRBJ2-3	ASSAPRETTDTQY
.	TRBV10-3	TRBJ1-1	ATIGGTEAF
TRBD1	TRBV7-2	TRBJ2-5	ASSLEGTDQETQY
TRBD1	TRBV6-5	TRBJ1-2	ASSYDWTGAVCT
TRBD1	TRBV25-1	TRBJ2-1	ASSAPSRDRVYNEQF
.	TRBV3-1	TRBJ2-5	ASSQEWETQY
.	TRBV12-3/TRBV12-4	TRBJ1-2	ASSLTRESGYT
.	TRBV24-1	TRBJ1-4	ATEGWDEKLF
.	TRBV4-1	TRBJ2-7	ASSPRNGGGSPYEQY
TRBD2	TRBV19	TRBJ2-7	ASSRLAGSYEQY
TRBD1	TRBV7-2	TRBJ2-3	ASSLGQGDTQY
.	TRBV7-3	TRBJ2-1	ASSPSPYNEQF
.	TRBV6-1	TRBJ1-5	ASSEVGVRGNQPQH
.	TRBV20-1	TRBJ2-7	SASGQVNYEQY
.	TRBV12-3/TRBV12-4	TRBJ1-5	ASSPLAIRNQPQH
TRBD2	TRBV6-5	TRBJ2-2	ASSYVSGEGGELF
.	TRBV12-3/TRBV12-4	TRBJ2-7	ASTQETGSYEQY
.	TRBV20-1	TRBJ1-1	SARSDRIEAF
TRBD2	TRBV29-1	TRBJ2-5	SVEGVTSGQETQY
.	TRBV12-3/TRBV12-4	TRBJ2-5	ASAKTRVGETQY
.	TRBV6-5	TRBJ1-4	ASSWSGVVEKLF
.	TRBV5-1	TRBJ2-5	ASRDGNRLETQY
.	TRBV6-1	TRBJ2-2	ASTPRQNTGELF
.	TRBV7-9	TRBJ2-7	ASSSGTRGYEQY
.	TRBV20-1	TRBJ2-1	SARDLRAALSYNEQF
.	TRBV12-3/TRBV12-4	TRBJ2-7	ASSFGQRFSYEQY
.	TRBV20-1	TRBJ2-3	SAAHISGHLTDTQY
.	TRBV10-3	TRBJ1-2	AISESGVHYGYT
TRBD1	TRBV3-1	TRBJ2-1	ASSLEGTGSNEQF
.	TRBV19	TRBJ1-1	ASSMAPGTEAF
TRBD1	TRBV11-3	TRBJ1-4	ASSRTGGEKLF
TRBD1	TRBV4-1	TRBJ2-7	ASSQVRGQRLSYEQY
.	TRBV5-5	TRBJ1-1	ASSLGGLKIEAF
.	TRBV4-3	TRBJ2-7	ASSQEALFGYEQY
.	TRBV28	TRBJ2-7	ASSPQGGPYEQY
.	TRBV12-3/TRBV12-4	TRBJ1-6	ASSRQYNSPLH
TRBD1	TRBV6-2/TRBV6-3	TRBJ2-7	ASSFLDRLYEQY